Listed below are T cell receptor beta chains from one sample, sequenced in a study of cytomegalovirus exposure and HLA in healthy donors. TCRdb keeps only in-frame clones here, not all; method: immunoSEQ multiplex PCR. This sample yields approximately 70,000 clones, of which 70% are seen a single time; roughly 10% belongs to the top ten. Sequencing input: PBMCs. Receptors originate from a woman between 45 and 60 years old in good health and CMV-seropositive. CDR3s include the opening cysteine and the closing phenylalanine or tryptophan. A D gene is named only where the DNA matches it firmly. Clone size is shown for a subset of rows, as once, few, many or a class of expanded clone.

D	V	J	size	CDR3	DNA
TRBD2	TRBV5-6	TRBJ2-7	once	CASSLGTSGVSSYEQYF	TGTGCCAGCAGCTTGGGGACTAGCGGGGTTAGCTCCTACGAGCAGTACTTC
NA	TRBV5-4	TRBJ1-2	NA	CASTYRDPPYGYTF	TGTGCCAGCACTTACAGGGATCCACCGTATGGCTACACCTTC
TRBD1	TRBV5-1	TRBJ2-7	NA	CASSLGRDRAPYEQYF	TGCGCCAGCAGCTTGGGGCGGGACAGGGCCCCCTACGAGCAGTACTTC
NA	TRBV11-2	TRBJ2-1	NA	CASSFGSADEQFF	TGTGCCAGCAGCTTCGGCTCAGCGGATGAGCAGTTCTTC
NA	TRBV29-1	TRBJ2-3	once	CSVELSTDTQYF	TGCAGCGTTGAACTCAGCACAGATACGCAGTATTTT
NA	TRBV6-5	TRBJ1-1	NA	CASSYAPGQGKAFF	TGTGCCAGCAGTTACGCCCCGGGTCAGGGGAAGGCTTTCTTT
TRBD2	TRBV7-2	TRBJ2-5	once	CASSLGLAGGETQYF	TGTGCCAGCAGCTTAGGACTAGCGGGAGGAGAGACCCAGTACTTC
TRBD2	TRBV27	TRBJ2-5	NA	CASSSQYGGIETQYF	TGTGCCAGCAGTTCACAATACGGGGGGATTGAGACCCAGTACTTC
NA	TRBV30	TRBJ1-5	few	CAWSATGGPGNQPQHF	TGTGCCTGGAGCGCCACCGGGGGGCCTGGCAATCAGCCCCAGCATTTT
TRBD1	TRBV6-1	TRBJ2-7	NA	CASSAGQGSIYEQYF	TGTGCCAGCAGTGCCGGACAGGGTAGTATCTACGAGCAGTACTTC
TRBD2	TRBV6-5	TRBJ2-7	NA	CASGFGTSGSSYEQYF	TGTGCCAGCGGTTTCGGGACTAGCGGGAGCTCCTACGAGCAGTACTTC
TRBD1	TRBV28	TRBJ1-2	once	CASSGTGAYGYTF	TGTGCCAGCAGTGGCACAGGGGCCTATGGCTACACCTTC
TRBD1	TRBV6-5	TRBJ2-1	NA	CASSYRTGVYNEQFF	TGTGCCAGCAGTTACAGGACAGGGGTGTACAATGAGCAGTTCTTC
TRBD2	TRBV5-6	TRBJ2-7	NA	CASSPPGLADYEQYF	TGTGCCAGCAGCCCCCCGGGGCTAGCGGACTACGAGCAGTACTTC
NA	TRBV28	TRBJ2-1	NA	CASSLFGNLNEQFF	TGTGCCAGCAGTTTATTCGGGAATCTAAATGAGCAGTTCTTC
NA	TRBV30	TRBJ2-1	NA	CAWSVLEDEQFF	TGTGCCTGGAGTGTACTAGAAGATGAGCAGTTCTTC
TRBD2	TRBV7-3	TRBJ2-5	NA	CASSLRGGEETQYF	TGTGCCAGCAGCTTAAGGGGGGGTGAGGAGACCCAGTACTTC
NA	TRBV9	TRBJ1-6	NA	CASSARPWARSGATSPLHF	TGTGCCAGCAGCGCTCGACCCTGGGCTAGGTCTGGGGCTACTTCACCCCTCCACTTT
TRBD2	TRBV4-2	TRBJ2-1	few	CASSQGREAVSDEQFF	TGTGCCAGCAGCCAAGGGCGGGAGGCGGTTAGTGATGAGCAGTTCTTC
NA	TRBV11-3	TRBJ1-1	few	CASSLDSGDTEAFF	TGTGCCAGCAGCCTGGACAGCGGAGATACTGAAGCTTTCTTT
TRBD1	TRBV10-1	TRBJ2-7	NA	CASSRTGVEQYF	TGCGCCAGCAGCCGGACAGGGGTCGAGCAGTACTTC
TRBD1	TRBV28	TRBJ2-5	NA	CASSLGTGGQETQYF	TGTGCCAGCAGTTTAGGGACAGGGGGCCAAGAGACCCAGTACTTC
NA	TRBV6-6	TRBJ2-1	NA	CASSYHDRINEQFF	TGTGCCAGCAGTTACCATGACAGGATCAATGAGCAGTTCTTC
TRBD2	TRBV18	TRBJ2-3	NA	CASAGLAGVDTQYF	TGTGCCAGCGCGGGACTAGCGGGAGTCGATACGCAGTATTTT
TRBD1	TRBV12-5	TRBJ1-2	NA	CASGLGDRGGYGYTF	TGTGCTAGTGGTTTGGGCGACAGGGGTGGCTATGGCTACACCTTC
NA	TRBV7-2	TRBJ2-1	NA	CASSLWEIHEQFF	TGTGCCAGCAGCTTATGGGAGATCCATGAGCAGTTCTTC
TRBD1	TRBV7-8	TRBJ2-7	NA	CASSLVQGAHEQYF	TGTGCCAGCAGCTTAGTACAGGGGGCCCACGAGCAGTACTTC
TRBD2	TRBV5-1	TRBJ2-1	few	CASTDGGALNEQFF	TGCGCCAGCACCGACGGGGGGGCCCTCAATGAGCAGTTCTTC
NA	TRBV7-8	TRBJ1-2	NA	CASSLGTGSPYGYTF	TGTGCCAGCAGCTTAGGTACAGGGTCCCCTTATGGCTACACCTTC
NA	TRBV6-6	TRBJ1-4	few	CASTPQANEKLFF	TGTGCCAGCACCCCACAGGCTAATGAAAAACTGTTTTTT
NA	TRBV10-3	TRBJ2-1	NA	CAIQRNNEQFF	TGTGCCATTCAGCGGAACAATGAGCAGTTCTTC
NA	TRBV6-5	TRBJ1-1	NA	CASSYSPRGGNTEAFF	TGTGCCAGCAGTTACTCCCCCAGAGGGGGAAACACTGAAGCTTTCTTT